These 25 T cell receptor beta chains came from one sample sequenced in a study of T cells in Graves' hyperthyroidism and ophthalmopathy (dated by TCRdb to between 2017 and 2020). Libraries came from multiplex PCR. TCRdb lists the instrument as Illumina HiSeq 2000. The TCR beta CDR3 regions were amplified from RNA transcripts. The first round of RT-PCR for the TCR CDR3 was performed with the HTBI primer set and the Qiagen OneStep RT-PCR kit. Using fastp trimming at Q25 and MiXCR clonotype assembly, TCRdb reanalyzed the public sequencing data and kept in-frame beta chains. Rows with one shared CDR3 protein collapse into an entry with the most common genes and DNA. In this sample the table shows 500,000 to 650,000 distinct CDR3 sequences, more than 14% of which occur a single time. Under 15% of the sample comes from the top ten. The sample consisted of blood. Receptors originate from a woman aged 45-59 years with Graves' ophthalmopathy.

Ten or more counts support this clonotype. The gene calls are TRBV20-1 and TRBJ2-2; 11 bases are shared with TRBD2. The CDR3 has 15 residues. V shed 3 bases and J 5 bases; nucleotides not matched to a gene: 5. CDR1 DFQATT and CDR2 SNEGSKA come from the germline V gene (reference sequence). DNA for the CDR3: TGCAGTGCTAGGCTAGCGGGAGGATGGACCGGGGAGCTGTTTTTT. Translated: CSARLAGGWTGELFF.

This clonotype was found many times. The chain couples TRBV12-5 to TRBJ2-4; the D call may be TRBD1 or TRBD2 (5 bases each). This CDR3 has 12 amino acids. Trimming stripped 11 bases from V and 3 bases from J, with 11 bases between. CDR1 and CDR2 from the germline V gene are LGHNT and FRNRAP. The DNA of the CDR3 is TGTGCTGTAAGGGACGGCAAAAACATTCAGTACTTC. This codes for CAVRDGKNIQYF.

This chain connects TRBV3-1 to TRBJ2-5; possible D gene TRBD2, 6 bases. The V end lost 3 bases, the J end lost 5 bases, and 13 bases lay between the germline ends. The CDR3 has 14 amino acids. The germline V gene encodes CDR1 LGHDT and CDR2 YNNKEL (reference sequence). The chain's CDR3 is CASSQMRDFETQYF. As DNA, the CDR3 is TGTGCCAGCAGCCAGATGCGGGATTTTGAGACCCAGTACTTC.

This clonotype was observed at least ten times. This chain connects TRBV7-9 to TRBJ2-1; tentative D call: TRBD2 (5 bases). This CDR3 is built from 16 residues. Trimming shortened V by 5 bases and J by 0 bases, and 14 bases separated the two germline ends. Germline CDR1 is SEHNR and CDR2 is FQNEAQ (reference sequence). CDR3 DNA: TGTGCCAGCAGCCCCGCCGGGAAAGGCTCCTACAATGAGCAGTTCTTC. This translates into CASSPAGKGSYNEQFF.

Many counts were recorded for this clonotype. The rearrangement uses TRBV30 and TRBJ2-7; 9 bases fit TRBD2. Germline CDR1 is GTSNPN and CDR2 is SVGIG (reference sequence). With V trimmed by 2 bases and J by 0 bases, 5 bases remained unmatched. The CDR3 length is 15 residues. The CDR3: CAWSHSGGSSYEQYF. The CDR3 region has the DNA TGTGCCTGGAGTCATAGCGGGGGAAGCTCCTACGAGCAGTACTTC.

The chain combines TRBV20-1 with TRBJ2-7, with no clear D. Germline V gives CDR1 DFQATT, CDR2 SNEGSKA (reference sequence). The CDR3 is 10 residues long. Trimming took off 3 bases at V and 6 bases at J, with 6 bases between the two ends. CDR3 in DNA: TGCAGTGCTAGCCCAGGCGAGCAGTACTTC. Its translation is CSASPGEQYF.

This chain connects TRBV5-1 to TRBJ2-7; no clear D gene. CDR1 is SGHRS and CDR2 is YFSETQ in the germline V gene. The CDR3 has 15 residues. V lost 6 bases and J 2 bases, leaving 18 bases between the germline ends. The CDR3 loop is CASKGAPSQTYEQYF. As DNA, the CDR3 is TGCGCCAGCAAGGGTGCTCCCTCCCAGACCTACGAGCAGTACTTC.

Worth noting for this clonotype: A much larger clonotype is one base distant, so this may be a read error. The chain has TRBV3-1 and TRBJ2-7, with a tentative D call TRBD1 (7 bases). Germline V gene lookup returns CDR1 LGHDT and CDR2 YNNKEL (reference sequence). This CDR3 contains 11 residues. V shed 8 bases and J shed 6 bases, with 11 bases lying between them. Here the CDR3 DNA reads TGTGCCAGCGCTCAGGGGGGCGAGCAGTACTTC. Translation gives CASAQGGEQYF.

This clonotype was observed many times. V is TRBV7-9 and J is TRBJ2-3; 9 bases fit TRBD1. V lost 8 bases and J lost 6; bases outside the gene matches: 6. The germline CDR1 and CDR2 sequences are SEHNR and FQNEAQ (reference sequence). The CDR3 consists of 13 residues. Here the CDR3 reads CASRGQGPDTQYF. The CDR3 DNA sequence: TGTGCCAGCCGGGGACAGGGTCCCGATACGCAGTATTTT.

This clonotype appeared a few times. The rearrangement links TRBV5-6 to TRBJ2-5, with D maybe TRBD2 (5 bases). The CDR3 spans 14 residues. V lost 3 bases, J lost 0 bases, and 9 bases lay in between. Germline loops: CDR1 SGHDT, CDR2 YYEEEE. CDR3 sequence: CASSYLDYQETQYF. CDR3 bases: TGTGCCAGCAGCTACCTGGACTACCAAGAGACCCAGTACTTC.

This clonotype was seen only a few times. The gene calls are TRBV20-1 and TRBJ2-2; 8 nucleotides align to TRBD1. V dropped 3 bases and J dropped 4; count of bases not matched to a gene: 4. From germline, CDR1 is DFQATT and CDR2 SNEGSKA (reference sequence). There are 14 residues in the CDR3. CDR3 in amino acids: CSARATGGTGELFF. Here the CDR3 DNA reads TGCAGTGCTAGGGCCACAGGGGGCACCGGGGAGCTGTTTTTT.

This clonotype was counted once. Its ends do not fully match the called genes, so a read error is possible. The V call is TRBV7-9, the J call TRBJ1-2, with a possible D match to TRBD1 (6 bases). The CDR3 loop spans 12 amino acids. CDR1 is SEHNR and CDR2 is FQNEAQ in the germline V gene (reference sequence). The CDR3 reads CASSLDQGRNAF. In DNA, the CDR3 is TGTGCCAGCAGCTTGGACCAGGGGCGTAACGCCTTC.

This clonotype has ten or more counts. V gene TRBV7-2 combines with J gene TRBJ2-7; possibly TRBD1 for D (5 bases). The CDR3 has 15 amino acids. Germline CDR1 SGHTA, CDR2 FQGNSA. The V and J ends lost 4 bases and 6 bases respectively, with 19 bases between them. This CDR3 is CASSSQGPRLSEQYF. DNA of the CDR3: TGTGCCAGCAGCTCCCAGGGCCCCCGTCTATCCGAGCAGTACTTC.

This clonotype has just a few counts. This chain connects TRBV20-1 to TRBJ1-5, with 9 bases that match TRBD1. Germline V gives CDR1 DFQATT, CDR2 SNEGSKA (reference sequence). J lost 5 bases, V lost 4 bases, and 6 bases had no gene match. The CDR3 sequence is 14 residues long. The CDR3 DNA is TGCAGTGCTAATGGACAGGGGAATGATCAGCCCCAGCATTTT. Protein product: CSANGQGNDQPQHF.

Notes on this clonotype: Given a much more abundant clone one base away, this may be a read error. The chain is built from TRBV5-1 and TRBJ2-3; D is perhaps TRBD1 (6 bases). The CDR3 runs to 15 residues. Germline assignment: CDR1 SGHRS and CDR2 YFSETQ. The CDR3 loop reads CASSTGFPSTDTRYF. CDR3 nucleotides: TGCGCCAGCAGCACAGGGTTTCCCTCCACAGATACGCGGTATTTT. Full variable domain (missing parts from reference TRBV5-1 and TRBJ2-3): KAGVTQTPRYLIKTRGQQVTLSCSPISGHRSVSWYQQTPGQGLQFLFEYFSETQRNKGNFPGRFSGRQFSNSRSEMNVSTLELGDSALYLCASSTGFPSTDTRYFGPGTRLTVL.

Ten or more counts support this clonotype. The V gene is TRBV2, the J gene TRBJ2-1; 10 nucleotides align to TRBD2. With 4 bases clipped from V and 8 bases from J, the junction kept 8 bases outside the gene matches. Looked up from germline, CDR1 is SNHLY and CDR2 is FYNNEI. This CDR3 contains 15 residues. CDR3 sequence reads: CASSGSGRASDEQFF. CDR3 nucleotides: TGTGCCAGCAGTGGCAGCGGGAGGGCCTCCGATGAGCAGTTCTTC. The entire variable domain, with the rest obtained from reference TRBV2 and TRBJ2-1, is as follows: EPEVTQTPSHQVTQMGQEVILRCVPISNHLYFYWYRQILGQKVEFLVSFYNNEISEKSEIFDDQFSVERPDGSNFTLKIRSTKLEDSAMYFCASSGSGRASDEQFFGPGTRLTVL.

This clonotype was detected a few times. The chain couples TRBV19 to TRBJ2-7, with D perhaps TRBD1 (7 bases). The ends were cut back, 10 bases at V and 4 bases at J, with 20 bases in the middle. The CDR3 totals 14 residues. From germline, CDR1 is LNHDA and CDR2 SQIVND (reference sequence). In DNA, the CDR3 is TGTGCCACCGGAGGAGGGGGCGTAGGATACGAGCAGTACTTC. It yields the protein CATGGGGVGYEQYF.

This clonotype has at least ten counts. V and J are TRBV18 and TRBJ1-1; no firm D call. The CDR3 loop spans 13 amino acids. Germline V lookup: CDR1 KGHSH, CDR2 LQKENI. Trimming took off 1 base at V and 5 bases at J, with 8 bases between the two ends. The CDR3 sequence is CASSPRLETEAFF. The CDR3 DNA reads TGTGCCAGCTCACCACGTCTGGAGACTGAAGCTTTCTTT.

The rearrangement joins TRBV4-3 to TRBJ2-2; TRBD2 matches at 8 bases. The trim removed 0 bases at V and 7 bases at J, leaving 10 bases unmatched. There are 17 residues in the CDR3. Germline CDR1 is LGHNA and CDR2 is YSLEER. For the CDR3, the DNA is TGCGCCAGCAGCCAAGATGCAAGCGGGAGTTTTGTCGGGGAGCTGTTTTTT. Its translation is CASSQDASGSFVGELFF.

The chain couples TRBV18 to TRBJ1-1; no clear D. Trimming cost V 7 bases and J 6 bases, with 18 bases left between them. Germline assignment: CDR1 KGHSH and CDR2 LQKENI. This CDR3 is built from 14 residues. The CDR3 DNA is TGTGCCAGCTTAAGCCCCCTGGGGATGTCTGAAGCTTTCTTT. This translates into CASLSPLGMSEAFF.

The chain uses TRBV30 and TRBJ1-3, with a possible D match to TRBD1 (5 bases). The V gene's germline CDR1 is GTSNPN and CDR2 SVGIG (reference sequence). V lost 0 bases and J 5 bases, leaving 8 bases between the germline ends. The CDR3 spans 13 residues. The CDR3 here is CAWSVSGRNTIYF. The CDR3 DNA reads TGTGCCTGGAGTGTATCGGGGCGAAACACCATATATTTT. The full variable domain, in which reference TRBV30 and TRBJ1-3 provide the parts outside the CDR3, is SQTIHQWPATLVQPVGSPLSLECTVEGTSNPNLYWYRQAAGRGLQLLFYSVGIGQISSEVPQNLSASRPQDRQFILSSKKLLLSDSGFYLCAWSVSGRNTIYFGEGSWLTVV.

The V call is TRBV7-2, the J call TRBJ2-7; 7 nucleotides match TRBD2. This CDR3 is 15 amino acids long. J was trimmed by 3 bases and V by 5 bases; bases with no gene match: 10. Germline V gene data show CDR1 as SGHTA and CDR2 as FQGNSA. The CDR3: CASSPREGPFYEQYF. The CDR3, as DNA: TGTGCCAGCAGCCCCAGGGAGGGACCTTTCTACGAGCAGTACTTC.

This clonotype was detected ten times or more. The CDR3 reads CSAQTSGNVEQYF. The CDR3 nucleotides read TGCAGCGCCCAGACTAGCGGGAATGTCGAGCAGTACTTC. The rearrangement uses TRBV29-1 and TRBJ2-7; 11 bases fit TRBD2. The CDR3 has 13 residues. Germline trimming cut 7 bases from V and 6 bases from J; bases unmatched to any gene: 8. CDR1 is SQVTM and CDR2 is ANQGSEA in the germline V gene.

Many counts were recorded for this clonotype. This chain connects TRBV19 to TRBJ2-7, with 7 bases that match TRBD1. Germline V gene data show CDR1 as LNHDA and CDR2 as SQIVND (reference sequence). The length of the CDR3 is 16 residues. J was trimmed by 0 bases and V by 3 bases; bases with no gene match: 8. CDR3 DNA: TGTGCCAGTAGTATCCGACAGGGTGTTAGCTCCTACGAGCAGTACTTC. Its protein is CASSIRQGVSSYEQYF.

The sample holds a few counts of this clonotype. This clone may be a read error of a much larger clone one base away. CDR3: CASTTIHQRTSEDNEQFF. The DNA of the CDR3 is TGTGCCAGCACCACCATACATCAGCGGACTAGCGAGGACAATGAGCAGTTCTTC. The chain couples TRBV27 to TRBJ2-1; 9 bases are shared with TRBD2. The germline V gene has CDR1 MNHEY and CDR2 SMNVEV (reference sequence). The V gene end was trimmed by 7 bases and the J gene end by 5 bases; junction bases not matched to a gene: 18. CDR3 length: 18 amino acids.